The present T cell receptor (beta chain) was sequenced within a study of OX40 agonist ivuxolimab in advanced cancers. Looking at the study overall: Ivuxolimab, which targeted the costimulatory receptor OX40 (CD134), was an agonistic, fully human IgG2 monoclonal antibody. The paper covers the monotherapy dose-escalation part of the phase I ivuxolimab trial, which included N of about 50 patients. The point of sequencing TCRbeta in the periphery was to test whether ivuxolimab changed TCR sequence diversity and drove clonal T-cell expansion. Prior anti-PD-1, anti-PD-L1 or anti-CTLA-4 therapy was permitted, and checkpoint inhibitors had been received by around 39% of dose-escalation patients. Partial responses occurred in three dose-escalation patients, of whom one had hepatocellular carcinoma and two had cutaneous melanoma. In the dose-escalation cohort, more than 80% of patients were male, and the mean age was roughly 60 years with a range of about 20 to 80. Intravenous ivuxolimab was administered to patients every 2 weeks at six dose levels: 0.01, 0.1, 0.3, 1.5, 3 and 10 mg/kg. Of the 50 or so patients in dose escalation, approximately 20 had hepatocellular carcinoma, around 15 had melanoma, 9 had renal cell carcinoma and 9 had head and neck cancer.

Genomic DNA was isolated from the sorted cells so that the TCRbeta CDR3 region could be sequenced. The immunoSEQ Assay was used for sequencing of TCRbeta CDR3 regions. Here the immuneACCESS table is served through TCRdb, limited to in-frame sequences with V and J called. Missing clones are a known gap in these copies; in checked studies unresolved V genes cover under half, and the rest lacks a known reason. Recorded for this sample are 90,000 or so clones; roughly 89% of them occurred a single time. The top ten clonotypes cover under 9.5% of the sample. Study-wide findings and limitations: At doses from 0.1 to 3.0 mg/kg, clonal expansion was seen in both CD4+ and CD8+ blood T cells between baseline and week 6. In partial responders in the 0.1-3.0 mg/kg groups, normalized peripheral clonal expansion was found to be among the lowest, especially among CD8+ T cells. Which antigens the clonally expanded peripheral T cells were specific for was not determined. Low levels of normalized T-cell clonal expansion were also seen in some nonresponding patients. After ivuxolimab, expanded clones were on average more numerous among CD8+ T cells than among CD4+ T cells.

Patients with autoimmune disease history or receiving systemic immunosuppression were excluded from the trial. Peripheral blood for TCR sequencing was collected from all dose cohorts at baseline, on cycle 4 day 1, and on cycle 7 day 1. Samples came from an open-label, multicenter, first-in-human phase I dose-escalation trial of ivuxolimab. Adults with locally advanced or metastatic melanoma, renal cell carcinoma, hepatocellular carcinoma or head and neck squamous cell carcinoma were enrolled in the trial. CD4+ and CD8+ T cells were sorted separately from peripheral blood before TCR sequencing. On this clone: What this receptor recognizes is not known. Base qualities are missing; no much larger clone stands one base away.

Based on the germline V gene, the CDR1 and CDR2 sequences are MNHNS and SASEGT. Including cysteine and phenylalanine, the CDR3 has 14 amino acids. Only CDR3 DNA remains: 42 bases, in frame from the first base. At the junction V is shortened by 7 bases and J by 5 bases, with 15 bases in between. The chain links TRBV6-1 with TRBJ2-1; TRBD2 is possibly the D segment (5 matching bases). The specimen comprised CD4+ or CD8+ T cells sorted from blood, sampled in a trial of the OX40 agonist ivuxolimab. The sequence came from an adult with an advanced solid tumor such as melanoma, head and neck, liver or kidney cancer. This receptor has the CDR3 CASTAGPIHNEQFF. At the DNA level, the sequence is TGTGCCAGCACCGCGGGTCCGATCCACAATGAGCAGTTCTTC.